This TCR beta chain was documented in a study of T cell responses to AZD1222 COVID-19 vaccine. Study-wide background: Second-dose groups at about 4 or about 12 weeks were pooled. Study-wide results and limits: Two AZD1222 doses significantly raised spike-specific TCR breadth and depth over controls. Clonal diversity was possibly underestimated; the donors were predominantly white British and more often female.

TCRdb keeps only in-frame clones here, not all; method: immunoSEQ multiplex PCR. Here the sample spans approximately 200,000 clones, about 94% being singletons. The V and J ends lost 5 bases and 5 bases respectively, with 16 bases between them. Germline lookup yields CDR1 LGHDT and CDR2 YNNKEL (reference sequence). The CDR3 sequence is 14 residues long. Of note for this clone: Its specificity is not known.

The receptor was derived from an adult in good health. The chain employs TRBV3-1 (or the pseudogene TRBV3-2) and TRBJ2-7; D remains unclear. Specimen: peripheral blood, collected on day 0 of AZD1222 vaccination. CDR3 sequence: CASSSRLVGNEQYF. CDR3 DNA: TGTGCCAGCAGCTCCCGACTCGTTGGAAACGAGCAGTACTTC.